The source of this TCR beta chain is a study of post-analysis software for immune sequencing data. For this clonotype: No antigen is known for it.

Each TCR beta cDNA library carried unique molecular identifiers. TCRdb analysed the PCR reads with MiXCR anew, one entry per CDR3 protein. The top ten hold 5% to 6% of the sample, which has more than 500,000 distinct CDR3 sequences, about a third seen once. Study-wide results and caveats: Patients carried roughly 5 TRBV segments more frequently than controls did, and TRBV5-6, TRBV5-1 and TRBV20-1 were among them.

The V and J ends lost 5 bases and 4 bases respectively, with 12 bases between them. Germline CDR1 reads KGHDR; CDR2 reads SFDVKD. This CDR3 is built from 14 residues. The receptor comes from a girl under 18 with multiple sclerosis. The sequenced sample was blood. This chain connects TRBV24-1 to TRBJ2-3; D is unresolved. This CDR3 is CATSAPEGPDTQYF. Written as DNA, the CDR3 is TGTGCCACCAGTGCCCCCGAAGGGCCAGATACGCAGTATTTT.